Listed below are T cell receptor beta chains from one sample, sequenced in a study of cytomegalovirus exposure and HLA in healthy donors. Method: immunoSEQ multiplex PCR; TCRdb's copy keeps in-frame clones and lacks some. The sample shows around 130,000 clones, 80% to 90% of them seen only once. The source material was PBMCs. The receptors originated from a man over 45 in good health and CMV-seronegative. Each CDR3 is given with its conserved first and last residue. A D gene is named only where the DNA matches it firmly. The size field is filled for only some rows; it gives once, few, many or a size class.

v_gene	abundance	j_gene	d_gene	CDR3aa	CDR3nt
TRBV2	-	TRBJ1-2	-	CASSVETGNGYTF	TGTGCCAGCAGTGTCGAGACAGGAAATGGCTACACCTTC
TRBV5-6	-	TRBJ2-7	TRBD2	CASSLGLALNSYEQYF	TGTGCCAGCAGCTTGGGACTAGCGCTAAACTCCTACGAGCAGTACTTC
TRBV6-1	-	TRBJ2-3	-	CASSEVGGPSTDTQYF	TGCGCCAGCAGTGAAGTTGGGGGCCCCAGCACAGATACGCAGTATTTT
TRBV19	-	TRBJ1-5	-	CASSRWGPPRDQPQHF	TGTGCCAGTAGTCGCTGGGGGCCCCCAAGGGATCAGCCCCAGCATTTT
TRBV21-1	-	TRBJ1-2	-	CASSASRDRGPGGYTF	TGTGCCAGCAGCGCCAGTCGGGACAGGGGGCCTGGAGGCTACACCTTC
TRBV7-8	-	TRBJ2-1	TRBD1	CASSQHGTGGIDEQFF	TGTGCCAGCAGCCAGCATGGGACAGGGGGCATCGATGAGCAGTTCTTC
TRBV27	-	TRBJ2-3	TRBD2	CASSLRRGGGDTQYF	TGTGCCAGCAGTTTACGACGGGGGGGCGGAGATACGCAGTATTTT
TRBV2	once	TRBJ2-7	-	CASSRGSGEQYF	TGTGCCAGCAGCAGAGGGTCAGGCGAGCAGTACTTC
TRBV5-1	-	TRBJ2-3	-	CASRPFSGADTQYF	TGCGCCAGCAGGCCATTCTCAGGCGCAGATACGCAGTATTTT
TRBV19	-	TRBJ2-7	-	CAWEGESYEQYF	TGTGCTTGGGAAGGGGAAAGCTACGAGCAGTACTTC
TRBV4-1	-	TRBJ2-7	-	CASSQRITAYEQYF	TGCGCCAGCAGCCAGCGAATCACAGCTTACGAGCAGTACTTC
TRBV25-1	-	TRBJ2-7	-	CASSVGRGEQYF	TGTGCCAGCAGTGTCGGGAGAGGCGAGCAGTACTTC
TRBV19	-	TRBJ2-5	TRBD1	CASSISTGGSETQYF	TGTGCCAGTAGTATCTCAACAGGGGGCTCAGAGACCCAGTACTTC
TRBV9	-	TRBJ1-2	-	CASSQEGLNYGYTF	TGTGCCAGCAGCCAAGAGGGACTGAACTATGGCTACACCTTC
TRBV6-5	-	TRBJ2-7	-	CASSYVQGEIYEQYF	TGTGCCAGCAGTTACGTGCAGGGCGAAATCTACGAGCAGTACTTC
TRBV7-9	-	TRBJ2-5	-	CASSLSQGGGETQYF	TGTGCCAGCAGCTTATCTCAGGGAGGAGGAGAGACCCAGTACTTC
TRBV5-1	-	TRBJ1-1	-	CASSLIPGTNTEAFF	TGCGCCAGCAGCTTGATTCCAGGGACTAACACTGAAGCTTTCTTT
TRBV10-2	-	TRBJ2-3	TRBD2	CASTEPQTSGGVSTQYF	TGCGCCAGCACTGAGCCGCAGACTAGCGGGGGGGTTAGTACGCAGTATTTT
TRBV19	-	TRBJ2-3	-	CASSRGSLTDTQYF	TGTGCCAGCTCACGGGGGTCCCTGACAGATACGCAGTATTTT
TRBV9	-	TRBJ1-3	-	CASSPRRAGAGNTIYF	TGTGCCAGCAGCCCACGAAGGGCAGGGGCGGGAAACACCATATATTTT
TRBV11-2	-	TRBJ2-1	-	CASSLSGGGYDEQFF	TGTGCCAGCAGCTTATCTGGGGGGGGCTATGATGAGCAGTTCTTC
TRBV5-4	-	TRBJ2-1	-	CASSSTGGASSYNEQFF	TGTGCCAGCAGCTCAACTGGCGGGGCGAGCTCCTACAATGAGCAGTTCTTC
TRBV27	-	TRBJ1-1	-	CASSTIQGNTEAFF	TGTGCCAGCAGTACGATCCAGGGGAACACTGAAGCTTTCTTT
TRBV5-8	-	TRBJ1-1	-	CASSHGTPNTEAFF	TGTGCCAGCAGCCACGGGACACCGAACACTGAAGCTTTCTTT
TRBV5-1	-	TRBJ1-2	TRBD1	CASTTQTGSNYGYTF	TGCGCCAGCACGACCCAGACAGGGAGTAACTATGGCTACACCTTC
TRBV4-3	-	TRBJ2-7	-	CASSRGHFYEQYF	TGCGCCAGCAGCCGGGGCCACTTTTACGAGCAGTACTTC
TRBV2	-	TRBJ1-4	-	CASSERTTNEKLFF	TGTGCCAGCAGCGAGCGTACAACTAATGAAAAACTGTTTTTT
TRBV15	-	TRBJ1-1	TRBD1	CATKPGRRVPGQGMNTEAFF	TGTGCCACCAAACCCGGCCGCCGAGTCCCGGGACAGGGAATGAACACTGAAGCTTTCTTT
TRBV11-2	-	TRBJ2-1	-	CASSPLWGDQGYEQFF	TGTGCCAGCAGCCCCTTGTGGGGGGACCAAGGGTATGAGCAGTTCTTC
TRBV11-2	-	TRBJ2-7	-	CASSITNPGEQYF	TGTGCCAGCAGCATCACCAATCCGGGGGAGCAGTACTTC
TRBV9	once	TRBJ2-7	TRBD2	CASGGGGYEQYF	TGTGCCAGCGGTGGGGGGGGCTACGAGCAGTACTTC
TRBV11-2	-	TRBJ2-5	TRBD2	CASRGLAEETQYF	TGTGCCAGCAGAGGACTAGCGGAAGAGACCCAGTACTTC
TRBV2	-	TRBJ2-7	TRBD1	CASGRGPYEQYF	TGTGCCAGCGGCAGGGGGCCGTACGAGCAGTACTTC
TRBV18	-	TRBJ2-7	TRBD2	CASSQRGGNHEQYF	TGTGCCAGCTCACAGCGGGGGGGTAACCACGAGCAGTACTTC
TRBV27	-	TRBJ2-7	-	CASGADGDYEQYF	TGTGCCAGCGGGGCCGACGGAGACTACGAGCAGTACTTC
TRBV4-2	-	TRBJ2-7	TRBD2	CASSLSGAGYGVEQYF	TGTGCCAGCAGCCTCTCTGGAGCGGGGTATGGGGTCGAGCAGTACTTC
TRBV7-9	once	TRBJ2-7	-	CASSLESSYEQYF	TGTGCCAGCAGCTTGGAGAGCTCCTACGAGCAGTACTTC
TRBV28	-	TRBJ2-7	TRBD2	CASKRGIYEQYF	TGTGCCAGCAAGCGGGGGATCTACGAGCAGTACTTC
TRBV7-9	-	TRBJ1-2	-	CASSFAGMGQGYTF	TGTGCCAGCAGCTTTGCAGGGATGGGACAAGGCTACACCTTC
TRBV28	once	TRBJ1-1	TRBD1	CASSNRGTGGEAFF	TGTGCCAGCAGTAACCGAGGGACAGGCGGTGAAGCTTTCTTT
TRBV2	-	TRBJ1-1	TRBD1	CASKRDRNTEAFF	TGTGCCAGCAAACGGGACAGGAACACTGAAGCTTTCTTT
TRBV19	once	TRBJ1-1	-	CASTKQGNTEAFF	TGTGCCAGTACAAAACAGGGAAACACTGAAGCTTTCTTT